This TCR beta chain appears in the sequencing data of a study of glioma-infiltrating T cells after dendritic cell vaccination. The PCR used 60 V beta and 13 J beta primers. TCRdb's copy holds only in-frame clones and misses some; the assay was immunoSEQ multiplex PCR. The profile shows 60,000 to 70,000 clones, around 83% of them singletons. PBMC sampling occurred before vaccination, two weeks after the third dose, and at progression. This CDR3 spans 15 amino acids. CDR1 is SGHNT, CDR2 YYREEE, per germline (reference sequence). V shed 6 bases and J shed 0 bases, with 15 bases lying between them. This clone occurred once.

J is TRBJ1-1 and V is TRBV5-4; TRBD1 might be the D (5 bases). The input for sequencing was blood, taken before dendritic cell vaccination. The TCR originated in a human donor with glioblastoma. The CDR3 reads CASTQRGSMNTEAFF. The CDR3 DNA reads TGTGCCAGCACCCAAAGGGGAAGCATGAACACTGAAGCTTTCTTT. Variable domain in full (rest from reference TRBV5-4 and TRBJ1-1): ETGVTQSPTHLIKTRGQQVTLRCSSQSGHNTVSWYQQALGQGPQFIFQYYREEENGRGNFPPRFSGLQFPNYSSELNVNALELDDSALYLCASTQRGSMNTEAFFGQGTRLTVV.